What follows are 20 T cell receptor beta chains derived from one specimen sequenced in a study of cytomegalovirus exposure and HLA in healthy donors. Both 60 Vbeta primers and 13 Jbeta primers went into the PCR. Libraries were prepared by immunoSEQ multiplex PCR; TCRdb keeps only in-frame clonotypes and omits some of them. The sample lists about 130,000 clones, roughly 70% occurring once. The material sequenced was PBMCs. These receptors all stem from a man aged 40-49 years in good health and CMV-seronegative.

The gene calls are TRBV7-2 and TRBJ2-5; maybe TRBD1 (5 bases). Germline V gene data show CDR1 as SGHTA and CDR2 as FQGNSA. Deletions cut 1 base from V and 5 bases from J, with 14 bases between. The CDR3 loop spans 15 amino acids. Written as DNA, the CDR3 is TGTGCCAGCAGCTTAGTTGGGGCAGGGCTGGAGACCCAGTACTTC. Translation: CASSLVGAGLETQYF.

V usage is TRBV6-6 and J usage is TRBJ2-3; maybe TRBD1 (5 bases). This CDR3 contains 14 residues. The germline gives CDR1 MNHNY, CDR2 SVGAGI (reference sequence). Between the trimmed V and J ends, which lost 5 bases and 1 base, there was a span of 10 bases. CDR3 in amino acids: CASSPPTGTDTQYF. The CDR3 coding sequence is TGTGCCAGCAGTCCTCCGACAGGCACAGATACGCAGTATTTT.

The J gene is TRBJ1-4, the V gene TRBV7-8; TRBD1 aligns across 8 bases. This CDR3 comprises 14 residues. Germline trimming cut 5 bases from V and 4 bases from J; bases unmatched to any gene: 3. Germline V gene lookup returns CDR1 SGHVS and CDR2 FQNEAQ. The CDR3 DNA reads TGTGCCAGCAGCCATACAGGGGGTAATGAAAAACTGTTTTTT. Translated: CASSHTGGNEKLFF.

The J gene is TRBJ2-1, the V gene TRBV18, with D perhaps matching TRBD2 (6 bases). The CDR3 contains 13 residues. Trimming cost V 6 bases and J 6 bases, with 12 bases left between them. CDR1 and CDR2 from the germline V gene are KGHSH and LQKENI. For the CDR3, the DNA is TGTGCCAGCTCCCGGGGGTTAAGCAATGAGCAGTTCTTC. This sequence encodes CASSRGLSNEQFF. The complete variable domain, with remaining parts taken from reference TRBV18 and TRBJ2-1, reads NAGVMQNPRHLVRRRGQEARLRCSPMKGHSHVYWYRQLPEEGLKFMVYLQKENIIDESGMPKERFSAEFPKEGPSILRIQQVVRGDSAAYFCASSRGLSNEQFFGPGTRLTVL.

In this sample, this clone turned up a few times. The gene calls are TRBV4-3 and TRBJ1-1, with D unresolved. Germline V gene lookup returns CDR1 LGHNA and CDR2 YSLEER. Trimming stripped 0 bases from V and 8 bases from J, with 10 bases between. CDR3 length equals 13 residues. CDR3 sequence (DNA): TGCGCCAGCAGCCAAGAATTCAGGCAAGAAGCTTTCTTT. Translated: CASSQEFRQEAFF.

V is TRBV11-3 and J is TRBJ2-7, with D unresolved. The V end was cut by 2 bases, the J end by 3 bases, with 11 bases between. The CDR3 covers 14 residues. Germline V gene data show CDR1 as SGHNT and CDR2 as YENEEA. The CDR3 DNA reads TGTGCCAGCAGCTTACTTTTTAGAGGCTACGAGCAGTACTTC. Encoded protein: CASSLLFRGYEQYF. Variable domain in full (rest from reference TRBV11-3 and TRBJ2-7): EAGVVQSPRYKIIEKKQPVAFWCNPISGHNTLYWYLQNLGQGPELLIRYENEEAVDDSQLPKDRFSAERLKGVDSTLKIQPAELGDSAVYLCASSLLFRGYEQYFGPGTRLTVT.

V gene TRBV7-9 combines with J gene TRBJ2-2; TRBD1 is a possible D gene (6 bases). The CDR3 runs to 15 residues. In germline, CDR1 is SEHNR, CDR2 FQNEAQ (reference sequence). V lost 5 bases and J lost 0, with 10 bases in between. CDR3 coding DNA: TGTGCCAGCAGCGCCGGGACACCGAACACCGGGGAGCTGTTTTTT. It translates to CASSAGTPNTGELFF.

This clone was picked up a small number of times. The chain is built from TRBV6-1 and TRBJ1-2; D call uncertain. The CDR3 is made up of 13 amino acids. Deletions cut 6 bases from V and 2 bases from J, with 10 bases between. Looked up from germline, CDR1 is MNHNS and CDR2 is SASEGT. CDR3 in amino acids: CASRAGFNYGYTF. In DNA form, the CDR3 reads TGTGCCAGCAGGGCGGGATTCAACTATGGCTACACCTTC.

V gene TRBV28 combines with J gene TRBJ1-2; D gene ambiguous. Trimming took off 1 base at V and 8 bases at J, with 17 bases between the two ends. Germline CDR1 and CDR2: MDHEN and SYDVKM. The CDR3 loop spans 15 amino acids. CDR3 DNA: TGTGCCAGCAGTTTATTGGACCGGGGATACGAAGGCTACACCTTC. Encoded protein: CASSLLDRGYEGYTF.

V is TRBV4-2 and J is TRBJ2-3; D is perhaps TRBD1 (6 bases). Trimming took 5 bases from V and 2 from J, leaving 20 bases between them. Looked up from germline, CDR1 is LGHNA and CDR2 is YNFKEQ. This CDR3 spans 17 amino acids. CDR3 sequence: CASSTKMSGVFTDTQYF. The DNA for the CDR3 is TGTGCCAGCAGCACCAAGATGTCAGGGGTTTTCACAGATACGCAGTATTTT.

This CDR3 is CASTPPRTYEQYF. In nucleotides, the CDR3 is TGTGCCAGCACCCCGCCGAGGACCTACGAGCAGTACTTC. This sequence joins TRBV28 and TRBJ2-7; D is unresolved. The CDR3 loop spans 13 amino acids. The V end was cut by 7 bases, the J end by 2 bases, with 12 bases between. CDR1 MDHEN and CDR2 SYDVKM come from the germline V gene.

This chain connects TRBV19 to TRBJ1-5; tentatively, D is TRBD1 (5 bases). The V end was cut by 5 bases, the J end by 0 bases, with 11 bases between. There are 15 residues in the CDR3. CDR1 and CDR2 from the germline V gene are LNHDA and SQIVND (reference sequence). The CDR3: CASSPGTYSNQPQHF. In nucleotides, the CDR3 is TGTGCCAGTAGTCCGGGGACTTATAGCAATCAGCCCCAGCATTTT. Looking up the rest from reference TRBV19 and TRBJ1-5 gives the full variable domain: DGGITQSPKYLFRKEGQNVTLSCEQNLNHDAMYWYRQDPGQGLRLIYYSQIVNDFQKGDIAEGYSVSREKKESFPLTVTSAQKNPTAFYLCASSPGTYSNQPQHFGDGTRLSIL.

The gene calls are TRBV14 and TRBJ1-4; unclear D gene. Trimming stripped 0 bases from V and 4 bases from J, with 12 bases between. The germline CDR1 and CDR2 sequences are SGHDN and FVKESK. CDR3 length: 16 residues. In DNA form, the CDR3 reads TGTGCCAGCAGCCAAGATCACGGTCGAATTAATGAAAAACTGTTTTTT. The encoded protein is CASSQDHGRINEKLFF. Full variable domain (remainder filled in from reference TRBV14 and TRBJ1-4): EAGVTQFPSHSVIEKGQTVTLRCDPISGHDNLYWYRRVMGKEIKFLLHFVKESKQDESGMPNNRFLAERTGGTYSTLKVQPAELEDSGVYFCASSQDHGRINEKLFFGSGTQLSVL.

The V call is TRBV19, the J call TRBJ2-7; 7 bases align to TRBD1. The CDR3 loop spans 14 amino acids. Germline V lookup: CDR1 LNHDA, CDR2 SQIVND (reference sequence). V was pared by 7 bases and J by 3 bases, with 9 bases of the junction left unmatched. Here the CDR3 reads CASTPRDRGYEQYF. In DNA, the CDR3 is TGTGCCAGTACCCCCCGGGACAGAGGCTACGAGCAGTACTTC.

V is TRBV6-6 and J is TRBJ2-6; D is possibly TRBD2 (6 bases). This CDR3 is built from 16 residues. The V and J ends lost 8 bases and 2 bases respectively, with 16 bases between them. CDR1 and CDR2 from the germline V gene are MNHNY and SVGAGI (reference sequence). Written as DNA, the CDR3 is TGTGCCAGCCGAAGGGGAGGTGAGACTGGGGCCAACGTCCTGACTTTC. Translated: CASRRGGETGANVLTF.

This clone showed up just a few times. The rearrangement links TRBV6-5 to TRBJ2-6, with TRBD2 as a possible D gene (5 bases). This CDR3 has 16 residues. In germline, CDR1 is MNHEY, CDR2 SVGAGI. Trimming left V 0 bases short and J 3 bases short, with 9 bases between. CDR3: CASSYSRDVGANVLTF. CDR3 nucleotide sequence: TGTGCCAGCAGTTACTCGAGGGATGTTGGGGCCAACGTCCTGACTTTC.

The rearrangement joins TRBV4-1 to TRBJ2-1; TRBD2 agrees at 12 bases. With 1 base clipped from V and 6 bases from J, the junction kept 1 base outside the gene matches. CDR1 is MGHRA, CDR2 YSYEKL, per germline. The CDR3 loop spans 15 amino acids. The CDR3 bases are TGCGCCAGCAGCCAAGGGACTAGCGGGACCAATGAGCAGTTCTTC. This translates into CASSQGTSGTNEQFF.

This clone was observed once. CDR3 protein: CASSFLDLSRTDTQYF. In nucleotides, the CDR3 is TGTGCCAGCAGTTTTTTAGATTTGTCCCGCACAGATACGCAGTATTTT. The chain is built from TRBV27 and TRBJ2-3; D is undetermined. With 3 bases removed from V and 1 base from J, the gap between germline ends came to 14 bases. Germline CDR1 and CDR2: MNHEY and SMNVEV (reference sequence). This CDR3 is 16 amino acids long.

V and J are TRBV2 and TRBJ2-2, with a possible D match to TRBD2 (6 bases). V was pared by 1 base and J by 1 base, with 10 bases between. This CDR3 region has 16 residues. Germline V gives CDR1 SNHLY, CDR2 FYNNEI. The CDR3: CASSEGGRGNTGELFF. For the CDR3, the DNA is TGTGCCAGCAGTGAAGGTGGGCGGGGGAACACCGGGGAGCTGTTTTTT.

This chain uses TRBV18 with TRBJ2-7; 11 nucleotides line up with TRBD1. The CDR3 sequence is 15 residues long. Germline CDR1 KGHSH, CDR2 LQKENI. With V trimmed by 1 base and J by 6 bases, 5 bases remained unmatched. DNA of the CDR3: TGTGCCAGCTCACCACTAGCGGACAGGGGGCGCGAGCAGTACTTC. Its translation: CASSPLADRGREQYF.